This T cell receptor beta chain emerged from a study of T cells in Graves' hyperthyroidism and ophthalmopathy. General study points: Blood also carried most thyroid clonotypes expanded above 0.001.

Regions amplified from RNA transcripts were the TCR beta CDR3 regions. TCR CDR3 underwent first-round RT-PCR with the HTBI primer set. In TCRdb, the multiplex PCR reads were re-called with MiXCR into one record per CDR3 protein. Of hundreds of thousands of distinct CDR3 sequences in the sample, just under 20% were seen once. Concerning this clonotype itself: The target antigen is unknown.

The PBMCs were sourced from fresh peripheral blood (approximately 10 ml). The ends lost 2 bases at V and 3 bases at J; junction bases unmatched: 13. The CDR3 contains 17 residues. The sequencing input was blood. The V call is TRBV12-3 or TRBV12-4, the J call TRBJ2-7; 7 positions agree with TRBD2. This sequence was found in a man aged 40-49 years with Graves' ophthalmopathy. CDR3 amino acids: CASSLNSGLGGVYEQYF. In DNA form, the CDR3 reads TGTGCCAGCAGTTTAAACTCGGGCCTGGGGGGGGTCTACGAGCAGTACTTC.